The 24 T cell receptor beta chains listed next were all sequenced from one sample in a study of tumor-infiltrating lymphocytes in primary liver carcinoma. Bulk tissue was left unsorted, and RNA and DNA were co-extracted from about 21-30 mg of it. The investigators made TCR beta cDNA from approximately 0.5 ug total RNA, using a constant-region primer. Employing slightly modified ARM-PCR, three nested multiplex PCR rounds were run, and these gave rise to the TCR beta libraries. PCR rounds one and two used TRBV1-TRBV30 forward primers with a C-beta reverse primer for roughly 9 cycles each. TCRdb processed the multiplex PCR reads anew with MiXCR; each CDR3 protein has one entry. This table has 48,000 or so distinct CDR3 sequences, around 79% appearing once. Sequenced: liver tumor tissue from sampling region 3. Indicated subset: tumor region T3, left-lateral pole. These receptors came from a man in his forties with primary liver carcinoma and hepatitis B virus infection.

In its sample, this clonotype was seen many times. V and J are TRBV6-5 and TRBJ2-1; 7 bases are a match to TRBD2. CDR3 length equals 16 residues. V lost 0 bases and J lost 3; bases outside the gene matches: 5. Per germline, CDR1 MNHEY and CDR2 SVGAGI. The CDR3 DNA sequence: TGTGCCAGCAGTTACTCGGGCGGGAGAATCTACAATGAGCAGTTCTTC. It yields the protein CASSYSGGRIYNEQFF.

Remarks on this clonotype: A read error may produce the germline difference seen at one junction end. The chain has TRBV10-3 and TRBJ1-5; 7 nucleotides match TRBD1. This CDR3 spans 15 amino acids. Per the germline V gene, CDR1 is ENHRY and CDR2 is SYGVKD. The CDR3 here is CAIISGTVGNQPQHF. CDR3 bases: TGTGCTATCATCTCCGGGACAGTAGGCAATCAGCCCCAGCATTTT.

Of note for this clonotype: Germline is not matched at one junction end, which may reflect a read error. This CDR3 is CTSSQSTGREPKSNREQFF. CDR3 DNA: TGTACCAGCAGCCAATCAACGGGGCGGGAACCCAAGTCAAATCGTGAGCAGTTCTTC. The chain is built from TRBV4-2 and TRBJ2-1, with a possible D match to TRBD2 (6 bases). This CDR3 is 19 amino acids long. CDR1 is LGHNA, CDR2 YNFKEQ, per germline.

This clonotype has only a few counts. The J gene is TRBJ2-7, the V gene TRBV4-1, with D possibly called TRBD1 or TRBD2 (6 bases each). This CDR3 has 14 amino acids. Trimming removed 0 bases from V and 7 bases from J, with 13 bases in between. From germline, CDR1 is MGHRA and CDR2 YSYEKL. The CDR3 DNA follows: TGCGCCAGCAGCCAAGATACGGGGGCGGGTGAGCAGTACTTC. Translated, it gives CASSQDTGAGEQYF.

Comments on this clonotype: The CDR3 end shows no conserved phenylalanine or tryptophan, and so a read error is likely. The genes are TRBV11-2 and TRBJ2-7; TRBD1 matches at 7 bases. The germline V gene has CDR1 SGHAT and CDR2 FQNNGV. The CDR3 is 13 amino acids. The CDR3 loop reads CASSLGGDYEQYL. For the CDR3, the DNA is TGTGCCAGTAGCTTAGGGGGCGACTACGAGCAGTACCTC.

A note on this clonotype: Relative to the germline gene, one junction end is altered; a read error may explain this. This sequence joins TRBV2 and TRBJ2-3; no clear D gene. Germline values: CDR1 SNHLY, CDR2 FYNNEI. The CDR3 is made up of 12 amino acids. The DNA of the CDR3 is TGTGCCTGCAGCGTCGGGCCCAATACGCAGTATTTT. It codes for CACSVGPNTQYF.

This chain joins TRBV29-1 and TRBJ2-1; 7 positions match TRBD1. The CDR3 loop spans 14 amino acids. Unmatched junction bases numbered 9, after V lost 4 bases and J lost 6 bases. The V gene's germline CDR1 is SQVTM and CDR2 ANQGSEA. The CDR3 loop reads CSVVRQGPSNEQFF. The DNA for the CDR3 is TGCAGCGTTGTTAGACAGGGACCTTCCAATGAGCAGTTCTTC.

Many counts were recorded for this clonotype. The chain recombines TRBV5-5 with TRBJ2-3; perhaps TRBD2 as D (6 bases). Germline CDR1 is SGHKS and CDR2 is YYEKEE (reference sequence). The V and J ends lost 2 bases and 3 bases respectively, with 19 bases between them. CDR3 length: 17 amino acids. CDR3 coding DNA: TGTGCCAGCAGCTTTCTGCCGGAGGGAGGTGGGACAGATACGCAGTATTTT. It yields the protein CASSFLPEGGGTDTQYF. Full variable domain (outside the CDR3, taken from reference TRBV5-5 and TRBJ2-3): DAGVTQSPTHLIKTRGQQVTLRCSPISGHKSVSWYQQVLGQGPQFIFQYYEKEERGRGNFPDRFSARQFPNYSSELNVNALLLGDSALYLCASSFLPEGGGTDTQYFGPGTRLTVL.

V gene TRBV11-2 combines with J gene TRBJ2-3; perhaps TRBD2 as D (6 bases). This CDR3 spans 14 amino acids. Trimming pared 1 base from V and 5 bases from J, leaving 10 bases between. Looked up from germline, CDR1 is SGHAT and CDR2 is FQNNGV. DNA of the CDR3: TGTGCCAGCAGCTTAGCGGGAGCCGAAGATACGCAGTATTTT. Amino acids: CASSLAGAEDTQYF.

This clonotype was counted only a few times. In DNA form, the CDR3 reads TGTGCCAGTAGCCCCGTCGGGCTAGTCCTGGAGACCCAGTACTTC. Amino acids: CASSPVGLVLETQYF. The chain is built from TRBV11-2 and TRBJ2-5; D unclear. CDR3 length equals 15 residues. Trimming took 9 bases from V and 5 from J, leaving 22 bases between them. Germline V gene sequence: CDR1 SGHAT, CDR2 FQNNGV.

On this clonotype itself: Because the CDR3 is missing its conserved closing phenylalanine or tryptophan, this is likely a read error. V usage is TRBV6-6 and J usage is TRBJ2-7, with 13 positions matching TRBD2. The CDR3 has 16 amino acids. The ends lost 9 bases at V and 0 bases at J; junction bases unmatched: 8. CDR1 is MNHNY, CDR2 SVGAGI, per germline (reference sequence). The CDR3 DNA reads as TGTGCCAGTAGGGGACTAGCGGGAATAGGCTCCTACGAGCAGTACATC. Protein sequence: CASRGLAGIGSYEQYI.

Details on this clonotype: One end of the junction does not line up with germline, which may come from a read error. The chain links TRBV4-1 to TRBJ2-7, with D perhaps TRBD1 or TRBD2 (5 bases each). Germline assignment: CDR1 MGHRA and CDR2 YSYEKL. CDR3 length equals 15 residues. CDR3: CASNPRGWGSYERYF. The CDR3 bases are TGCGCCAGTAACCCTCGGGGATGGGGCTCCTACGAGCGGTACTTC.

On this clonotype itself: The junction does not match germline at one end; this may be a read error. The chain uses TRBV6-5 and TRBJ2-3; D assignment may be TRBD1 or TRBD2 (5 bases each). Germline CDR1 and CDR2: MNHEY and SVGAGI. This CDR3 comprises 15 residues. CDR3 DNA sequence: TGTGCCAACAGTATCCAGAGGGGTGAGACAGATACGCAGTATTTT. This encodes CANSIQRGETDTQYF.

CDR3 nucleotide sequence: TGTGCCGCTGAGCAAGACCAGCCATCCTACAATGAGCAGTTCTTC. It encodes CAAEQDQPSYNEQFF. The chain recombines TRBV11-2 with TRBJ2-1; D gene ambiguous. This CDR3 has 15 residues. CDR1 is SGHAT and CDR2 is FQNNGV in the germline V gene. V gave up 11 bases and J gave up 1 base, with 18 bases separating them.

Concerning this clonotype: One end of the junction is discordant with germline, which a read error may explain. V gene TRBV5-5 combines with J gene TRBJ1-1; a possible D gene is TRBD1 (5 bases). The CDR3 sequence is 12 residues long. CDR1 and CDR2 (germline): SGHKS, YYEKEE (reference sequence). CDR3 coding DNA: TGTGCCTGCAGCGGGATGGACACTGAAGTTTTCTTT. Residues: CACSGMDTEVFF.

On this clonotype itself: A read error may account for a junction end that differs from germline. The rearrangement joins TRBV12-3 or TRBV12-4 to TRBJ2-7, with 7 nucleotides matching TRBD1. CDR3 size: 13 residues. DNA for the CDR3: TGTGCCAGTAGACCGGGACAGTCCTACGAGCAGTGCTTC. It specifies CASRPGQSYEQCF.

This clonotype was picked up one time. A much bigger clone sits one base away, suggesting this may be a read error. Lacking the conserved final phenylalanine or tryptophan, this CDR3 likely reflects a read error. The chain employs TRBV7-9 and TRBJ2-3; D unresolved. Trimming cost V 3 bases and J 4 bases, with 11 bases left between them. Germline CDR1 is SEHNR and CDR2 is FQNEAQ (reference sequence). The CDR3 is made up of 14 amino acids. The CDR3 coding sequence is TGTGCCAGCAGCTTGAGCCAGGCCCCAGATACGCAGTATTAT. It specifies CASSLSQAPDTQYY.

This clonotype was detected once. The gene calls are TRBV6-6 and TRBJ2-1; D is ambiguous. V was clipped by 8 bases and J by 6 bases, with 11 bases between them. Germline values: CDR1 MNHNY, CDR2 SVGAGI (reference sequence). The CDR3 is 12 amino acids. CDR3 in DNA: TGTGCCAGCGGCTACTCGGTCAATGAGCAGTTCTTC. Its protein product is CASGYSVNEQFF.

About this clonotype: A read error is likely, as this CDR3 ends without the conserved phenylalanine or tryptophan. V is TRBV4-2 and J is TRBJ2-2; D is possibly TRBD1 (6 bases). There are 15 residues in the CDR3. Per the germline V gene, CDR1 is LGHNA and CDR2 is YNFKEQ. The CDR3 region is CASSQDLQGSGKLFL. The DNA for the CDR3 is TGTGCCAGCAGCCAAGACCTACAGGGATCCGGGAAGCTGTTTTTA.

By sample share, this clonotype is medium-sized (0.01 to 0.1%). The rearrangement joins TRBV29-1 to TRBJ2-7, with D possibly TRBD1 on 6 matching bases. Germline CDR1 and CDR2: SQVTM and ANQGSEA. The length of the CDR3 is 13 residues. V gave up 7 bases and J gave up 5 bases, with 18 bases separating them. The CDR3: CSARRTVHDEQYF. The CDR3 DNA reads TGCAGCGCAAGGCGGACAGTCCATGACGAGCAGTACTTC.

V gene TRBV14 combines with J gene TRBJ2-1, with D possibly being TRBD2 (5 bases). The CDR3 is 13 residues long. The V end lost 6 bases, the J end lost 7 bases, and 13 bases lay between the germline ends. CDR1 SGHDN and CDR2 FVKESK come from the germline V gene. CDR3 sequence reads: CASSPGIRNEQFF. Here the CDR3 DNA reads TGTGCCAGCAGTCCCGGGATTCGGAATGAGCAGTTCTTC.

This clonotype is termed medium-sized. V usage is TRBV5-4 and J usage is TRBJ2-5; D unclear. Germline loops: CDR1 SGHNT, CDR2 YYREEE (reference sequence). There are 14 residues in the CDR3. Trimming stripped 1 base from V and 5 bases from J, with 12 bases between. The CDR3 reads CASSLSVSLETQYF. The CDR3 nucleotides are TGTGCCAGCAGCTTGAGTGTCAGTTTGGAGACCCAGTACTTC.

This clonotype showed up many times. J is TRBJ2-7 and V is TRBV5-4; TRBD2 is a possible D gene (5 bases). The CDR3 loop spans 13 amino acids. Germline V CDR1 and CDR2: SGHNT, YYREEE (reference sequence). V shed 4 bases and J shed 2 bases, with 10 bases lying between them. As DNA, the CDR3 is TGTGCCAGCAGCACACGACTAACCTACGAGCAGTACTTC. Translation gives CASSTRLTYEQYF.

The CDR3 coding sequence is TGTGCCAGCAGCTTAGAAGGGACTAGCGTGAGGGATGAGGACTTCTTC. Amino acid sequence: CASSLEGTSVRDEDFF. The J gene is TRBJ2-1, the V gene TRBV11-2; 10 nucleotides agree with TRBD2. The J segment lost 16 bases and the V segment lost 0 bases, leaving 15 bases of the junction unmatched. Germline V CDR1 and CDR2: SGHAT, FQNNGV. This CDR3 spans 16 amino acids.